The present T cell receptor (beta chain) was sequenced within a study of T-cell reconstitution after alpha-beta-depleted transplantation in children. Study findings and constraints: One year after transplant, T-cell counts and diversity came mostly from newly produced T cells. Reportedly, alpha-beta T cells present about two months post-transplant originated from several hundred expanded clones of graft origin.

In germline, CDR1 is SGHRS, CDR2 YFSETQ. The CDR3 consists of 14 residues. V lost 5 bases to trimming and J lost 1 base, with 13 bases between them. This clonotype was seen once. As yet, its antigen is unknown. Molecular barcoding with unique molecular identifiers was used for the TCRbeta library. From the PCR reads, TCRdb called clonotypes with MiXCR, one entry per CDR3 protein. The table records about 150,000 distinct CDR3 sequences, around 10% of them present only once. The sequence was obtained from a boy aged 2-9 years with acute myeloid leukemia, due to receive a stem cell transplant. The rearrangement uses TRBV5-1 and TRBJ2-7, with no clear D. Sequenced material: PBMCs, taken before TCRalphabeta/CD19-depleted stem cell transplant. DNA for the CDR3: TGCGCCAGCAGTGTTAGCTCGACGTCCTACGAGCAGTACTTC. Amino acid sequence: CASSVSSTSYEQYF.